This TCR beta chain was identified during a study of blood T cell repertoires in COVID-19. Study at large: Sample material is recorded as cDNA or gDNA derived from T cells, B-cell-depleted T cells, or PBMCs.

Germline V gene lookup returns CDR1 MNHEY and CDR2 SVGAGI. This CDR3 spans 12 amino acids. Trimming removed 6 bases at V and 6 bases at J, with 10 bases between. Source study methods: How many nucleated cells were present was estimated from reference gene primer amplification. TCRdb's table, derived via immunoSEQ multiplex PCR, lists solely in-frame clones and lacks some. V and J calls and clone size are those listed in that table; D and trimming were worked out from the DNA. The sample holds about 240,000 clones; approximately 80% are singletons and the top ten take roughly a tenth. The V and J genes are TRBV6-5 and TRBJ2-3; D possibly corresponds to TRBD2 (6 bases). The sequence was obtained from a woman older than 75 with acute or convalescent COVID-19. Input material: peripheral blood. In nucleotides, the CDR3 is TGTGCCAGCAGCGTAAGCGGGGATACGCAGTATTTT. Protein product: CASSVSGDTQYF.